This T cell receptor (beta chain) was captured by sequencing in a study of cytomegalovirus exposure and HLA in healthy donors. The CDR3 is made up of 14 amino acids. V was pared by 6 bases and J by 4 bases, with 6 bases of the junction left unmatched. Germline loops: CDR1 MNHEY, CDR2 SMNVEV (reference sequence). In the PCR, 60 Vbeta and 13 Jbeta primers were used. The data were produced by immunoSEQ multiplex PCR, yet TCRdb's version contains in-frame clones alone and is incomplete. This sample has approximately 220,000 clones, with approximately 80% found just once. The sample was PBMCs. The chain links TRBV27 to TRBJ2-1; 7 positions match TRBD2. The TCR comes from a girl aged 10 to 17 in good health and CMV-seronegative. The CDR3 spells CASRPSGEYNEQFF. CDR3 sequence (DNA): TGTGCCAGCAGGCCTAGCGGAGAGTACAATGAGCAGTTCTTC.